This T cell receptor (beta chain) is drawn from a study of T cells in Graves' hyperthyroidism and ophthalmopathy. About this clonotype: Its antigen is still unknown.

On the basis of clinical symptoms, serum thyroxine and TRAb, thyroid ultrasound and orbital computed tomography, diagnoses were made. Study-wide results and caveats: A model built on 13 V-J features separated ophthalmopathy from stable hyperthyroidism. Most clonotypes expanded in the thyroid (above 0.001) were also present in blood.

TCR beta CDR3 sequences were amplified from RNA transcripts. When the TCR CDR3 underwent first-round RT-PCR, the HTBI primer set was used. One entry per CDR3 protein, called by TCRdb with MiXCR from the multiplex PCR reads. In the table there are hundreds of thousands of distinct CDR3 sequences, about a fifth of which are singletons. CDR1 SGHRS and CDR2 YFSETQ come from the germline V gene. Trimming left V 2 bases short and J 0 bases short, with 8 bases between. This CDR3 spans 14 amino acids. The sample comprised blood. V is TRBV5-1 and J is TRBJ1-1; the D is unclear. The TCR comes from a woman in her late teens or twenties with Graves' hyperthyroidism. The CDR3 loop is CASSFGDLNTEAFF. In DNA, the CDR3 is TGCGCCAGCAGCTTCGGGGATTTGAACACTGAAGCTTTCTTT.